The clone carrying this TCR beta chain was recorded a few times. As yet, its antigen is unknown. V lost 0 bases, J lost 1 base, and 13 bases lay in between. The CDR3 sequence is 17 residues long. CDR1 is SEHNR and CDR2 is FQNEAQ in the germline V gene (reference sequence). The data are from a study of blood T cells in healthy people across ages. Broader study findings: Older individuals had lower TCR beta diversity per million T cells (the decline was roughly linear).

The use of a sample-barcoded 5' primer and a J-beta primer mix characterized a second PCR of 7 to 11 cycles. A single record per CDR3 protein comes from TCRdb applying MiXCR to the 5' RACE reads. The data hold 450,000 to 650,000 distinct CDR3 sequences, with 24% observed a single time. Caucasian individuals from Russia who were healthy and aged roughly 6 to 90 acted as donors. These data also featured in a second study, about T cells of mothers and their children. From that report: Per child, about 2.8 million TCR beta CDR3 reads were obtained, against over 9 million per mother. Whether pairs are related or unrelated, thymic selection shapes their TCR recombination output in much the same way.

Sequencing input: blood. The chain combines TRBV7-9 with TRBJ2-1; D might be TRBD2 (6 bases). This TCR came from a boy between 10 and 17 years old in good health. The CDR3 sequence: CASSLAAVAESYNEQFF. In DNA, the CDR3 is TGTGCCAGCAGCTTAGCTGCGGTAGCGGAGTCCTACAATGAGCAGTTCTTC. The whole variable domain, filled in from reference TRBV7-9 and TRBJ2-1, reads DTGVSQNPRHKITKRGQNVTFRCDPISEHNRLYWYRQTLGQGPEFLTYFQNEAQLEKSRLLSDRFSAERPKGSFSTLEIQRTEQGDSAMYLCASSLAAVAESYNEQFFGPGTRLTVL.